This entry features one TCR beta chain sequence. What it binds is unknown. The CDR3 contains 14 residues. This entry comes from a study of T-cell memory formation after mild COVID-19. Whole-study findings and limits: Among clones peaking at day 37 in the second wave, SARS-CoV-2 specificity remained unconfirmed. Clones which contracted sat mainly in CM and EM if CD4+, and in EMRA if CD8+.

After 5'RACE with constant-segment primers, TCR alpha and TCR beta cDNA libraries carrying sample barcodes and UMIs were obtained. TCRdb fed the 5' RACE reads into MiXCR, producing one record per CDR3 protein. The sample lists roughly 560,000 distinct CDR3 sequences, around 21% seen once, with about 12% in the top ten. Sequenced: PBMCs or a T cell subset sorted from them (not recorded which). This rearrangement joins TRBV21-1 to TRBJ2-1; the table calls TRBD1, which could not be checked here. TRBV21-1 represents a pseudogene. This TCR was sampled from an adult woman who had mild COVID-19 (a few samples of this study predate the infection). Cell type and time point are not known. CDR3 in DNA: TGTGCCAGCAACCGAGACAGGGAGAGGAATGAGCAGTTCTTC. As protein: CASNRDRERNEQFF.